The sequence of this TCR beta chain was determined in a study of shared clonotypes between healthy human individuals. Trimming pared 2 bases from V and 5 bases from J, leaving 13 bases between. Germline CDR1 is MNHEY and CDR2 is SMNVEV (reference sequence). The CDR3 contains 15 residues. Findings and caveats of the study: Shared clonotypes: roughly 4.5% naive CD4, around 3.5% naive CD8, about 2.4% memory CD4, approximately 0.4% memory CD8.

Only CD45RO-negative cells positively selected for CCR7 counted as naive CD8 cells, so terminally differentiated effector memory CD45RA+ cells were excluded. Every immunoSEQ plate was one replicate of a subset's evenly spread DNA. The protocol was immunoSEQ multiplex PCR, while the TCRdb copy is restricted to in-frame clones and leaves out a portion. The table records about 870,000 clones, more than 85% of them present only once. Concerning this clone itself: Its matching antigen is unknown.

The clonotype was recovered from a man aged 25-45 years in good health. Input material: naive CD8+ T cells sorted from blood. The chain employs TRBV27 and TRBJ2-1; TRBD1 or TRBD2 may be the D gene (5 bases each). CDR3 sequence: CASSLDGDPDNEQFF. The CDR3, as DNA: TGTGCCAGCAGTTTAGACGGGGACCCGGACAATGAGCAGTTCTTC.